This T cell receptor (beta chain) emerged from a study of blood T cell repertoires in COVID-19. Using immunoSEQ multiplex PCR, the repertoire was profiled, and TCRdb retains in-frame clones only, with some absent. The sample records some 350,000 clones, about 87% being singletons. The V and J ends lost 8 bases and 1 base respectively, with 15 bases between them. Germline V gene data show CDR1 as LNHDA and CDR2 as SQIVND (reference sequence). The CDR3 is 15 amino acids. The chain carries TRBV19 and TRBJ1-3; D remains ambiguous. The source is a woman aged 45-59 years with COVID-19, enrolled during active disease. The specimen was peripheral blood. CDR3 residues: CASRLGEGSGNTIYF. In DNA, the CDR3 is TGTGCCAGTCGCCTCGGGGAGGGATCTGGAAACACCATATATTTT.